This T cell receptor (beta chain) came from a study of cytomegalovirus exposure and HLA in healthy donors. V shed 1 base and J 7 bases; nucleotides not matched to a gene: 10. The CDR3 sequence is 16 residues long. Germline CDR1 reads SGHRS; CDR2 reads YFSETQ. It was with 60 Vbeta and 13 Jbeta primers that the PCR ran. This table comes from immunoSEQ multiplex PCR, and its TCRdb copy is limited to in-frame clones, with some not included. The profile shows about 240,000 clones, 70% to 90% of them singletons. Details on this clone: As yet, its antigen is unknown.

Whole-study results and caveats: Upon later analysis, HLA-associated TCR beta chains proved more clonally expanded than other, equally common chains. Most TCR sequences were rare, but some public TCRs occurred in many donors. Earlier analysis yielded a pattern in which most TCR beta V segments were productive about 90% or about 30% of the time. Per published reports, the classifier diagnosed cytomegalovirus status with high specificity and sensitivity.

Sequences were obtained from PBMCs. The genes are TRBV5-1 and TRBJ2-3; 9 bases match TRBD2. The source of this sequence is a girl aged 2 to 10 in good health and CMV-seronegative. The CDR3 region has the DNA TGCGCCAGCAGCTTGTCTCTCCAGCGGGGGGCCAATACGCAGTATTTT. This translates into CASSLSLQRGANTQYF.